The rows below give T cell receptor beta chains drawn from one sample of a study of blood T cell repertoires in COVID-19. Measured with immunoSEQ multiplex PCR; TCRdb has only the in-frame clones, and not every one. The repertoire holds 120,000 or so clones, over 75% seen once, with less than 8% in the top ten. Sequences were obtained from peripheral blood. All receptors derive from a man aged 50 or older with acute or convalescent COVID-19. The CDR3 runs from the conserved cysteine through the conserved F or W. A D gene is named only where the DNA matches it firmly. Some rows mark clone size as missing; the rest say once, few, many or name a class of expanded clone.

TRBJ2-7,-,TRBD1,TRBV5-1,TGCGCCAGCAGCGGGGGACAGCTCTCCTACGAGCAGTACTTC,CASSGGQLSYEQYF
TRBJ2-3,once,TRBD1,TRBV11-3,TGTGCCAGCAGCTTAGAGGCCGGGACAGGGGGCGTAGATACGCAGTATTTT,CASSLEAGTGGVDTQYF
TRBJ1-5,-,TRBD1,TRBV5-1,TGCGCCAGCAGCTTAGGACAGGGGGCCGGTCAGCCCCAGCATTTT,CASSLGQGAGQPQHF
TRBJ1-3,once,TRBD1,TRBV27,TGTGCCAGCAGTAGGACAGGGCCGGGAAACACCATATATTTT,CASSRTGPGNTIYF
TRBJ2-1,-,-,TRBV11-1,TGTGCCAGCAGCTCAAGGAGCCGATACAATGAGCAGTTCTTC,CASSSRSRYNEQFF
TRBJ1-2,once,-,TRBV15,TGTGCCACCAGCAGAGGAACAGGGAGTAACTATGGCTACACCTTC,CATSRGTGSNYGYTF
TRBJ1-5,-,-,TRBV19,TGTGCCAGTAGTATACTAGGGGAAAGCAATCAGCCCCAGCATTTT,CASSILGESNQPQHF
TRBJ2-1,-,-,TRBV3-1/TRBV3-2,TGTGCCAGCAGCCAGTTGGGGACAGAGCAGTTCTTC,CASSQLGTEQFF
TRBJ1-4,once,-,TRBV7-7,TGTGCCAGCAGCTTGGAACCCTCTAGTGAAAAACTGTTTTTT,CASSLEPSSEKLFF
TRBJ1-1,few,-,TRBV21-1,TGTGCCAGCAGCAAAGCCCCGGACAGGGTTCGTATCATTGAAGCTTTCTTT,CASSKAPDRVRIIEAFF
TRBJ1-4,few,TRBD1,TRBV19,TGTGCCAGTAGTATCGGGGACAGGGACGATGAAAAACTGTTTTTT,CASSIGDRDDEKLFF
TRBJ1-2,-,-,TRBV19,TGTGCCAGTAGTCCGAGCGGCGGATTCAGCTATGGCTACACCTTC,CASSPSGGFSYGYTF
TRBJ2-1,-,-,TRBV5-1,TGCGCCAGCAGTTTTTTGGACAGCCTCCGCAATGAGCAGTTCTTC,CASSFLDSLRNEQFF
TRBJ1-2,-,-,TRBV15,TGTGCCACCAGCAGAGACAGGGCGCTCTATGGCTACACCTTC,CATSRDRALYGYTF
TRBJ1-3,-,-,TRBV4-3,TGCGCCAGCAGCCAAGATCAGGGGAGCTCTGGAAACACCATATATTTT,CASSQDQGSSGNTIYF
TRBJ2-2,-,TRBD2,TRBV27,TGTGCCAGCAGCCTGGGGGGGAGCACCGGGGAGCTGTTTTTT,CASSLGGSTGELFF
TRBJ2-2,-,-,TRBV11-2,TGTGCCAGCAGCTTAGCAGTGAGTGGGCCGGTGAACACCGGGGAGCTGTTTTTT,CASSLAVSGPVNTGELFF
TRBJ2-1,-,TRBD2,TRBV2,TGTGCCAGCAGTGCGGGACTAGCGACCTACAATGAGCAGTTCTTC,CASSAGLATYNEQFF
TRBJ2-3,-,TRBD2,TRBV6-4,TGTGCCAGCAGTGAGGACGGGACTAGCGGCACAGATACGCAGTATTTT,CASSEDGTSGTDTQYF
TRBJ1-5,few,-,TRBV3-1/TRBV3-2,TGTGCCAGCAGTCAGAGCAATCAGCCCCAGCATTTT,CASSQSNQPQHF
TRBJ1-2,-,-,TRBV18,TGTGCCAGCTCACCATCGGGGGGGAATGGCTACACCTTC,CASSPSGGNGYTF
TRBJ2-2,-,-,TRBV20-1,TGCAGTGCCAGTCCCAGGGGGAGGTCGAACACCGGGGAGCTGTTTTTT,CSASPRGRSNTGELFF
TRBJ2-5,-,TRBD1,TRBV5-1,TGCGCCAGCAGTTGGGACAGGGGAGAGACCCAGTACTTC,CASSWDRGETQYF
TRBJ1-5,-,-,TRBV28,TGTGCCAGCAGTCTGTCCGGGAGCAATCAGCCCCAGCATTTT,CASSLSGSNQPQHF
TRBJ2-7,-,TRBD2,TRBV10-1,TGCGCCAGCAGTGGCGGGAGCTCCTACGAGCAGTACTTC,CASSGGSSYEQYF
TRBJ2-7,-,-,TRBV10-3,TGTGCCATCAGTGACTCCGTTTCCTACGAGCAGTACTTC,CAISDSVSYEQYF
TRBJ2-5,once,TRBD2,TRBV5-4,TGTGCCAGCAGCTTTTTGACTAGCGGGAGGACAGAGACCCAGTACTTC,CASSFLTSGRTETQYF
TRBJ1-1,-,TRBD1,TRBV11-2,TGTGCCAGCAGCGGACAGGGGGCCGACACTGAAGCTTTCTTT,CASSGQGADTEAFF
TRBJ1-1,-,TRBD1,TRBV12-3/TRBV12-4,TGTGCCAGCAGTTTGGACTCAGGGACAGTGCTAAGATTT,CASSLDSGTVLRF
TRBJ2-5,few,TRBD2,TRBV30,TGTGCCTGGAGTCGGCTAGCGGGTCGCGGGCAAGAGACCCAGTACTTC,CAWSRLAGRGQETQYF
TRBJ2-1,-,-,TRBV4-1,TGCGCCAGCAGCCAGGTCGGAGTAAATGAGCAGTTCTTC,CASSQVGVNEQFF
TRBJ2-2,-,TRBD2,TRBV28,TGTGCCAGCAGTGCAACTAGCGCCGGGGAGCTGTTTTTT,CASSATSAGELFF
TRBJ2-2,-,-,TRBV5-4,TGTGCCAGCAGCTTGGGAGGGATTGACACCGGGGAGCTGTTTTTT,CASSLGGIDTGELFF
TRBJ1-2,-,TRBD1,TRBV7-2,TGTGCCAGCAGCTTAGGCCCCCCTACAGGGGGCTATGGCTACACCTTC,CASSLGPPTGGYGYTF
TRBJ1-5,-,-,TRBV19,TGTGCCAGTAGTATTTGGGCAGTAAATCAGCCCCAGCATTTT,CASSIWAVNQPQHF
TRBJ2-1,-,TRBD1,TRBV30,TGTGCCTGGAGTCAGGACAGGGGGGTCTACAATGAGCAGTTCTTC,CAWSQDRGVYNEQFF
TRBJ1-3,-,-,TRBV11-2,TGTGCCAGCAGCTTAGGGGGGGGCTTTGGAAACACCATATATTTT,CASSLGGGFGNTIYF
TRBJ2-7,-,-,TRBV27,TGTGCCAGCAGTTATGACCAGGGGCGAAAGCAGTACTTC,CASSYDQGRKQYF
TRBJ2-1,few,TRBD2,TRBV18,TGTGCCAGCTCACCATTCACCGGGCTAGCGGGAAACAATGAGCAGTTCTTC,CASSPFTGLAGNNEQFF
TRBJ2-7,once,-,TRBV19,TGTGCCAGTAGCCCAGAGCTGGGGCTATACGAGCAGTACTTC,CASSPELGLYEQYF
TRBJ1-1,-,-,TRBV11-2,TGTGCCAGCAGCTTAGTGGGTGTAGGCAGGCATGCTTTCTTT,CASSLVGVGRHAFF
TRBJ2-5,-,-,TRBV3-1/TRBV3-2,TGTGCCAGCAGCCAAGGTGCGGGGAGACAAGAGACCCAGTACTTC,CASSQGAGRQETQYF
TRBJ2-2,-,-,TRBV4-1,TGCGCCAGCAGCCAAGATCTTGGGCGGGACGGGAGTAACTTGAACACCGGGGAGCTGTTTTTT,CASSQDLGRDGSNLNTGELFF
TRBJ1-2,-,TRBD1,TRBV7-2,TGTGCCAGCAGTCGCGGACAGGGAAACTATGGCTACACCTTC,CASSRGQGNYGYTF
TRBJ2-3,-,-,TRBV24-1,TGTGCCACCAGTGATTTCACGGGAGCGAGCACAGATACGCAGTATTTT,CATSDFTGASTDTQYF
TRBJ1-5,few,TRBD1,TRBV6-6,TGTGCCAGCAGTACAGGGACAGCAATCAGCCCCCAGCATTTT,CASSTGTAISPQHF
TRBJ2-5,-,TRBD2,TRBV9,TGTGCCAGCAGCGTAGGGTCTGGCGGGAGATCAGAGACCCAGTACTTC,CASSVGSGGRSETQYF
TRBJ1-1,few,-,TRBV5-1,TGCGCCAGCAGCTTGTTTTTAGGGGTGAACACTGAAGCTTTCTTT,CASSLFLGVNTEAFF
TRBJ2-2,-,-,TRBV24-1,TGTGCCACCAGTGATGAACCCCAGGGGAACACCGGGGAGCTGTTTTTT,CATSDEPQGNTGELFF
TRBJ2-1,-,TRBD2,TRBV7-8,TGTGCCAGCACCCGACTAGCTTCGGTCAATGAGCAGTTCTTC,CASTRLASVNEQFF
TRBJ1-1,-,-,TRBV30,TGTGCCTGGAGTCCGGATCGGGGGTTCGCGGAAGCTTTCTTT,CAWSPDRGFAEAFF
TRBJ2-1,-,-,TRBV14,TGTGCCAGCAGCCAACTATACAGCAACAATGAGCAGTTCTTC,CASSQLYSNNEQFF